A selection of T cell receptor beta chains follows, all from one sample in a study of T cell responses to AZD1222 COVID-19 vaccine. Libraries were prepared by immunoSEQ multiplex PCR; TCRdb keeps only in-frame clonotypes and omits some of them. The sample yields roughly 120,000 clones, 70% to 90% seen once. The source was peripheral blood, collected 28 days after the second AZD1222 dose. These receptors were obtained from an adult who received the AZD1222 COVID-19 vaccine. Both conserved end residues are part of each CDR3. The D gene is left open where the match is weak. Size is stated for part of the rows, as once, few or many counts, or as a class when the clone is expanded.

CDR3 protein: CAWSVLRDNYEQYF
CDR3 DNA: TGTGCCTGGAGTGTCCTCCGGGACAACTACGAGCAGTACTTC
clone size: .
V gene: TRBV30
D gene: .
J gene: TRBJ2-7

CDR3 protein: CAWSAENKLFF
CDR3 DNA: TGTGCCTGGAGTGCCGAAAATAAACTGTTTTTT
clone size: few
V gene: TRBV30
D gene: .
J gene: TRBJ1-4

CDR3 protein: CASSEVAGTYEQYF
CDR3 DNA: TGTGCCAGCAGTGAAGTTGCAGGAACCTACGAGCAGTACTTC
clone size: .
V gene: TRBV6-4
D gene: .
J gene: TRBJ2-7

CDR3 protein: CASSPGEKLFF
CDR3 DNA: TGTGCCAGCTCACCGGGAGAAAAACTGTTTTTT
clone size: once
V gene: TRBV18
D gene: .
J gene: TRBJ1-4

CDR3 protein: CASSYGRGVTQYF
CDR3 DNA: TGTGCCAGCAGTTACGGGCGGGGGGTGACCCAGTACTTC
clone size: .
V gene: TRBV6-2/TRBV6-3
D gene: TRBD2
J gene: TRBJ2-5

CDR3 protein: CASSIVSGANYGYTF
CDR3 DNA: TGTGCCAGTAGTATAGTTTCCGGAGCTAACTATGGCTACACCTTC
clone size: .
V gene: TRBV19
D gene: .
J gene: TRBJ1-2

CDR3 protein: CASSQAGALNTEAFF
CDR3 DNA: TGTGCCAGCAGCCAAGCCGGGGCTTTGAACACTGAAGCTTTCTTT
clone size: many
V gene: TRBV14
D gene: .
J gene: TRBJ1-1

CDR3 protein: CASSLGGGPTNEKLFF
CDR3 DNA: TGTGCCAGCAGCTTGGGCGGGGGTCCAACTAATGAAAAACTGTTTTTT
clone size: few
V gene: TRBV5-4
D gene: .
J gene: TRBJ1-4

CDR3 protein: CASSQRLAGGPQPGELFF
CDR3 DNA: TGTGCCAGCAGCCAACGACTAGCGGGAGGCCCCCAACCCGGGGAGCTGTTTTTT
clone size: few
V gene: TRBV7-6
D gene: TRBD2
J gene: TRBJ2-2

CDR3 protein: CASSYSDRVGETQYF
CDR3 DNA: TGTGCCAGCAGTTACTCGGACAGGGTGGGAGAGACCCAGTACTTC
clone size: .
V gene: TRBV6-5
D gene: TRBD1
J gene: TRBJ2-5

CDR3 protein: CASSWGRLYGYTF
CDR3 DNA: TGTGCCAGCAGCTGGGGACGGCTCTATGGCTACACCTTC
clone size: .
V gene: TRBV11-2
D gene: .
J gene: TRBJ1-2

CDR3 protein: CASSLVGDTNTGELFF
CDR3 DNA: TGTGCCAGCAGCTTAGTCGGGGACACAAACACCGGGGAGCTGTTTTTT
clone size: .
V gene: TRBV7-2
D gene: .
J gene: TRBJ2-2

CDR3 protein: CASSVEDLGGTEAFF
CDR3 DNA: TGTGCCAGCAGTGTGGAGGATCTTGGGGGCACTGAAGCTTTCTTT
clone size: .
V gene: TRBV9
D gene: .
J gene: TRBJ1-1

CDR3 protein: CASSDQGPEAFF
CDR3 DNA: TGTGCCAGCAGTGATCAGGGCCCTGAAGCTTTCTTT
clone size: .
V gene: TRBV2
D gene: .
J gene: TRBJ1-1

CDR3 protein: CAGQGRVNEKLFF
CDR3 DNA: TGTGCCGGACAGGGGCGTGTAAATGAAAAACTGTTTTTT
clone size: .
V gene: TRBV6-5
D gene: TRBD1
J gene: TRBJ1-4

CDR3 protein: CASSLSGTSNEQFF
CDR3 DNA: TGTGCCAGCAGCCTCTCCGGGACTAGCAATGAGCAGTTCTTC
clone size: once
V gene: TRBV3-1/TRBV3-2
D gene: TRBD2
J gene: TRBJ2-1

CDR3 protein: CASSESGGLAMAQYF
CDR3 DNA: TGTGCCAGCAGTGAATCGGGGGGACTAGCGATGGCCCAGTACTTC
clone size: .
V gene: TRBV2
D gene: TRBD2
J gene: TRBJ2-5

CDR3 protein: CASKQDSGNTIYF
CDR3 DNA: TGCGCCAGCAAACAGGACTCTGGAAACACCATATATTTT
clone size: .
V gene: TRBV5-1
D gene: .
J gene: TRBJ1-3

CDR3 protein: CATSDQDRGRKEQFF
CDR3 DNA: TGTGCCACCAGTGATCAGGACAGGGGGCGGAAGGAGCAGTTCTTC
clone size: .
V gene: TRBV24-1
D gene: TRBD1
J gene: TRBJ2-1

CDR3 protein: CASSEHRVPYEQYF
CDR3 DNA: TGTGCCAGCAGTGAGCACAGGGTACCGTACGAGCAGTACTTC
clone size: .
V gene: TRBV25-1
D gene: .
J gene: TRBJ2-7

CDR3 protein: CASSPSHGGETDTQYF
CDR3 DNA: TGTGCCAGCAGCCCCAGTCATGGCGGGGAGACAGATACGCAGTATTTT
clone size: .
V gene: TRBV7-9
D gene: .
J gene: TRBJ2-3

CDR3 protein: CASRTDRGTEAFF
CDR3 DNA: TGTGCCAGTAGGACAGACCGAGGCACTGAAGCTTTCTTT
clone size: .
V gene: TRBV19
D gene: .
J gene: TRBJ1-1

CDR3 protein: CASSRQGGAFTPDTQYF
CDR3 DNA: TGTGCCAGCAGTCGTCAAGGGGGCGCTTTTACCCCAGATACGCAGTATTTT
clone size: .
V gene: TRBV7-3
D gene: TRBD1
J gene: TRBJ2-3

CDR3 protein: CASSVLGQLYTEAFF
CDR3 DNA: TGTGCCAGCAGCGTGCTGGGACAGCTATACACTGAAGCTTTCTTT
clone size: .
V gene: TRBV7-9
D gene: TRBD1
J gene: TRBJ1-1

CDR3 protein: CATSRVPRDRPSDEKLFF
CDR3 DNA: TGTGCCACCAGCAGAGTACCCCGGGACAGACCGTCGGATGAAAAACTGTTTTTT
clone size: .
V gene: TRBV15
D gene: TRBD1
J gene: TRBJ1-4

CDR3 protein: CASTMGTGENTIYF
CDR3 DNA: TGTGCCAGTACCATGGGGACAGGAGAAAACACCATATATTTT
clone size: .
V gene: TRBV19
D gene: TRBD1
J gene: TRBJ1-3

CDR3 protein: CASSYWTGREETQYF
CDR3 DNA: TGCGCCAGCAGCTATTGGACAGGTAGAGAAGAGACCCAGTACTTC
clone size: .
V gene: TRBV5-1
D gene: TRBD1
J gene: TRBJ2-5

CDR3 protein: CASNRQGLNTEAFF
CDR3 DNA: TGTGCCAGCAATAGACAGGGGTTGAACACTGAAGCTTTCTTT
clone size: .
V gene: TRBV7-9
D gene: TRBD1
J gene: TRBJ1-1

CDR3 protein: CASSLLNTEAFF
CDR3 DNA: TGTGCCAGCAGCTTACTGAACACTGAAGCTTTCTTT
clone size: .
V gene: TRBV7-2
D gene: .
J gene: TRBJ1-1

CDR3 protein: CASSSQGRLTNYGYTF
CDR3 DNA: TGTGCCAGCAGCTCCCAGGGCCGATTGACTAACTATGGCTACACCTTC
clone size: .
V gene: TRBV5-4
D gene: .
J gene: TRBJ1-2

CDR3 protein: CASRIGDSRKNEKLFF
CDR3 DNA: TGTGCCAGCAGGATCGGGGACAGTCGGAAGAATGAAAAACTGTTTTTT
clone size: .
V gene: TRBV7-9
D gene: TRBD1
J gene: TRBJ1-4

CDR3 protein: CASSPPSGAYEQYF
CDR3 DNA: TGTGCCAGCTCACCACCGTCAGGGGCCTACGAGCAGTACTTC
clone size: .
V gene: TRBV18
D gene: .
J gene: TRBJ2-7

CDR3 protein: CASSLQGRTEAFF
CDR3 DNA: TGTGCCAGCAGTCTGCAGGGTAGGACTGAAGCTTTCTTT
clone size: .
V gene: TRBV12-3/TRBV12-4
D gene: .
J gene: TRBJ1-1

CDR3 protein: CASSAGWENSPLHF
CDR3 DNA: TGTGCCAGCTCAGCAGGGTGGGAGAATTCACCCCTCCACTTT
clone size: .
V gene: TRBV18
D gene: .
J gene: TRBJ1-6

CDR3 protein: CASSLAKMSSYNSPLHF
CDR3 DNA: TGTGCCAGCAGCTTAGCCAAAATGAGCTCCTATAATTCACCCCTCCACTTT
clone size: .
V gene: TRBV7-2
D gene: .
J gene: TRBJ1-6

CDR3 protein: CASSRPGNYGYTF
CDR3 DNA: TGTGCCAGCAGTCGTCCGGGAAACTATGGCTACACCTTC
clone size: .
V gene: TRBV28
D gene: .
J gene: TRBJ1-2

CDR3 protein: CASSEALTWKTLRGYTF
CDR3 DNA: TGTGCCAGCAGTGAAGCGCTTACGTGGAAAACTCTACGCGGCTACACCTTC
clone size: once
V gene: TRBV6-1
D gene: .
J gene: TRBJ1-2

CDR3 protein: CASRGLAANNEQFF
CDR3 DNA: TGTGCCAGCAGGGGACTAGCGGCTAACAATGAGCAGTTCTTC
clone size: .
V gene: TRBV6-6
D gene: TRBD2
J gene: TRBJ2-1

CDR3 protein: CASSVDGNYGYTF
CDR3 DNA: TGTGCCAGCAGCGTAGACGGAAACTATGGCTACACCTTC
clone size: few
V gene: TRBV9
D gene: .
J gene: TRBJ1-2

CDR3 protein: CASSVAPSDEQYF
CDR3 DNA: TGTGCCAGCAGCGTAGCCCCCTCGGACGAGCAGTACTTC
clone size: .
V gene: TRBV9
D gene: .
J gene: TRBJ2-7

CDR3 protein: CSVGGMTSEQFF
CDR3 DNA: TGCAGCGTCGGGGGGATGACGTCAGAGCAGTTCTTC
clone size: once
V gene: TRBV29-1
D gene: TRBD2
J gene: TRBJ2-1

CDR3 protein: CASSGKIQDGYTF
CDR3 DNA: TGTGCCAGCAGCGGAAAGATACAGGATGGCTACACCTTC
clone size: .
V gene: TRBV9
D gene: .
J gene: TRBJ1-2

CDR3 protein: CASSQWTTQETQYF
CDR3 DNA: TGTGCCAGCAGCCAATGGACTACTCAAGAGACCCAGTACTTC
clone size: .
V gene: TRBV14
D gene: .
J gene: TRBJ2-5

CDR3 protein: CASSLSAGTEAFF
CDR3 DNA: TGTGCCAGCAGCTTGAGTGCAGGTACTGAAGCTTTCTTT
clone size: .
V gene: TRBV5-5
D gene: .
J gene: TRBJ1-1

CDR3 protein: CASSYSGTGMAEQYF
CDR3 DNA: TGTGCCAGCAGTTACTCGGGGACAGGGATGGCCGAGCAGTACTTC
clone size: .
V gene: TRBV6-5
D gene: TRBD1
J gene: TRBJ2-7

CDR3 protein: CAISTGVGWTDTQYF
CDR3 DNA: TGTGCCATCAGCACAGGGGTGGGATGGACAGATACGCAGTATTTT
clone size: .
V gene: TRBV10-3
D gene: TRBD1
J gene: TRBJ2-3

CDR3 protein: CASSLGVGYGYTF
CDR3 DNA: TGTGCCAGCAGCTTAGGAGTAGGGTATGGCTACACCTTC
clone size: .
V gene: TRBV7-2
D gene: .
J gene: TRBJ1-2

CDR3 protein: CATSARDSLYEQYF
CDR3 DNA: TGTGCCACCAGTGCCAGGGACTCGTTGTACGAGCAGTACTTC
clone size: once
V gene: TRBV24-1
D gene: .
J gene: TRBJ2-7

CDR3 protein: CSGGVRGTDTQYF
CDR3 DNA: TGCAGCGGGGGAGTTAGAGGCACAGATACGCAGTATTTT
clone size: .
V gene: TRBV29-1
D gene: .
J gene: TRBJ2-3

CDR3 protein: CASSNPGGRTTEAFF
CDR3 DNA: TGTGCCAGCAGCAACCCGGGAGGCCGCACCACTGAAGCTTTCTTT
clone size: .
V gene: TRBV11-2
D gene: .
J gene: TRBJ1-1

CDR3 protein: CASSPPLSRTGGSGELFF
CDR3 DNA: TGTGCCAGCAGCCCCCCCCTATCTAGGACAGGGGGCTCCGGGGAGCTGTTTTTT
clone size: .
V gene: TRBV28
D gene: TRBD1
J gene: TRBJ2-2

CDR3 protein: CASSTGREQYF
CDR3 DNA: TGTGCCAGCAGCACCGGGCGGGAGCAGTACTTC
clone size: .
V gene: TRBV6-5
D gene: .
J gene: TRBJ2-7

CDR3 protein: CASSQILAGAYNEQFF
CDR3 DNA: TGCGCCAGCAGCCAGATACTAGCGGGAGCTTACAATGAGCAGTTCTTC
clone size: .
V gene: TRBV4-3
D gene: TRBD2
J gene: TRBJ2-1